This TCR beta chain comes out of a study of Tregs in tolerant kidney transplant recipients. Whole-study results and caveats: Expanding Tregs on activated donor B cells appeared to best identify donor-specific TCRbeta clones.

To note about this clone: Its antigen is still unknown.

Unstimulated regulatory T cells (CD4+CD25+CD127-), CD4+CD25- non-regulatory cells, CD4 and CD8 cells were FACS-sorted from thawed PBMCs. Here immunoSEQ multiplex PCR was the method, and the copy in TCRdb shows in-frame clones only, minus some. The sample shows some 65,000 clones, around 83% of them seen only once. V was pared by 3 bases and J by 2 bases, with 2 bases of the junction left unmatched. Looked up from germline, CDR1 is SGHTA and CDR2 is FQGTGA. The CDR3 extends over 15 amino acids. Sequenced input: CD4+ T cells from blood. The chain couples TRBV7-3 to TRBJ2-3; 10 nucleotides agree with TRBD2. The origin of this receptor is a human donor in good health. CDR3 residues: CASSFSGRNTDTQYF. For the CDR3, the DNA is TGTGCCAGCAGCTTTAGCGGGAGGAACACAGATACGCAGTATTTT.